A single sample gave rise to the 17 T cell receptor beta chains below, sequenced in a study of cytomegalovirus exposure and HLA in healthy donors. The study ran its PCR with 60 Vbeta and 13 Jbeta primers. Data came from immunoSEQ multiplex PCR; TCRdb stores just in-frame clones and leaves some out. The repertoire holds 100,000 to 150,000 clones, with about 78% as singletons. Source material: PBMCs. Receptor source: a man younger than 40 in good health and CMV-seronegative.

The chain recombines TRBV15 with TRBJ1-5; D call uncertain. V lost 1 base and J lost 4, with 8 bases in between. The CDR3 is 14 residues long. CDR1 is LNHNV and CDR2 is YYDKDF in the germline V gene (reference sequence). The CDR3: CATSRALLNQPQHF. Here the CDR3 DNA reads TGTGCCACCAGCAGAGCCCTCCTAAATCAGCCCCAGCATTTT.

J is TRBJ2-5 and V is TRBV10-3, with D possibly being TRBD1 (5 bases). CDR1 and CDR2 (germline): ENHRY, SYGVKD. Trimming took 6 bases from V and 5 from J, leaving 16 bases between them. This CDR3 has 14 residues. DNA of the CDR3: TGTGCCATCAGGGACACCTCAATGAGGGAGACCCAGTACTTC. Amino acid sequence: CAIRDTSMRETQYF.

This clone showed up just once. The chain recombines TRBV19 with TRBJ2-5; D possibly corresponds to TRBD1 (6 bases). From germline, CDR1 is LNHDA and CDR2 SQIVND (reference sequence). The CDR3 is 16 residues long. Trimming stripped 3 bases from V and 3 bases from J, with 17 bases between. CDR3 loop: CASSMFPGQSKETQYF. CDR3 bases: TGTGCCAGTAGTATGTTCCCCGGACAGTCAAAAGAGACCCAGTACTTC.

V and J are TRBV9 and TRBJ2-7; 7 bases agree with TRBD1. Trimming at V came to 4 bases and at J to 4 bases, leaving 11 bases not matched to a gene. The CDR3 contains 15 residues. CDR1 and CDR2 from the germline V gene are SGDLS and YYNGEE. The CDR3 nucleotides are TGTGCCAGCAGCCCCGGACACTCAGGGGGTTACGAGCAGTACTTC. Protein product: CASSPGHSGGYEQYF.

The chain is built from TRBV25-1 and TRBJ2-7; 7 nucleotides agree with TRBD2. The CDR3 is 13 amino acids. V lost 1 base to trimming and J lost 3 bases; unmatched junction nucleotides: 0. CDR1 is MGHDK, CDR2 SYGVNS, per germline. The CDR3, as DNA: TGTGCCAGCAGTGAATTAGCGGGCTACGAGCAGTACTTC. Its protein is CASSELAGYEQYF.

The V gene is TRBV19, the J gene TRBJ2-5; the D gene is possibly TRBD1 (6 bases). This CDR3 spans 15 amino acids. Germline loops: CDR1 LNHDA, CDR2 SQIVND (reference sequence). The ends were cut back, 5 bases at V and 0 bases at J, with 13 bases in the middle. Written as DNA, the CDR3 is TGTGCCAGTAGTCCCGGACAGACGTACCAAGAGACCCAGTACTTC. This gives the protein CASSPGQTYQETQYF.

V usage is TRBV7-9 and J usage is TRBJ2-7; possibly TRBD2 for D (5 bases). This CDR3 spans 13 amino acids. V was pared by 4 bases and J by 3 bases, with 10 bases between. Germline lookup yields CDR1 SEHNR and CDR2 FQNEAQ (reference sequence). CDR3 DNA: TGTGCCAGCAGCTCGACACTAGTCTACGAGCAGTACTTC. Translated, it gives CASSSTLVYEQYF.

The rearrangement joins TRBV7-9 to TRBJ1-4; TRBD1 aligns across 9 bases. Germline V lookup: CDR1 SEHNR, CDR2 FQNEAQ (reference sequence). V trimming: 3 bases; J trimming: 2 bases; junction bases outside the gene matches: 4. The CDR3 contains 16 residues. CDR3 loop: CASSLKQGATNEKLFF. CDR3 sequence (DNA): TGTGCCAGCAGCTTGAAACAGGGGGCGACTAATGAAAAACTGTTTTTT.

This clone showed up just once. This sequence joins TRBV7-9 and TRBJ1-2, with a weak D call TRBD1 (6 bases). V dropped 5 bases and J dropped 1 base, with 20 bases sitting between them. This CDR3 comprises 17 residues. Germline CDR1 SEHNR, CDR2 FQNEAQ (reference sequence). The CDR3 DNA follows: TGTGCCAGCAGCGCACGCCGACAGGCCCGGGGTAACTATGGCTACACCTTC. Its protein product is CASSARRQARGNYGYTF.

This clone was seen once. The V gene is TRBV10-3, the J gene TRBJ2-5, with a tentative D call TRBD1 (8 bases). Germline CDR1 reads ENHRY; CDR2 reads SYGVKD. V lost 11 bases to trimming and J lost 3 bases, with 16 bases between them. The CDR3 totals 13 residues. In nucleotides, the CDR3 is TGTGCCTCACGGACAGGGAGGGAAGAGACCCAGTACTTC. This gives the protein CASRTGREETQYF.

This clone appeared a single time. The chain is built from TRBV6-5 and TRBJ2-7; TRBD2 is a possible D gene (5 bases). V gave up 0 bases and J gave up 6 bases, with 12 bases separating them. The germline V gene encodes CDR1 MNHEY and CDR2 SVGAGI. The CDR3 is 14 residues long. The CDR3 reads CASSYSGSGAEQYF. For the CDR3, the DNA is TGTGCCAGCAGTTACTCGGGGAGTGGAGCCGAGCAGTACTTC.

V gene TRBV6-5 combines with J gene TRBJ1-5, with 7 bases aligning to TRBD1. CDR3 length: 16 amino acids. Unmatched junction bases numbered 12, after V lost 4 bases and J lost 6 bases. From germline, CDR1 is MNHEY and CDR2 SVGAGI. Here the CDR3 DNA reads TGTGCCAGCAGTTCTCAGTACAACAGGGGCGGTCAGCCCCAGCATTTT. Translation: CASSSQYNRGGQPQHF.

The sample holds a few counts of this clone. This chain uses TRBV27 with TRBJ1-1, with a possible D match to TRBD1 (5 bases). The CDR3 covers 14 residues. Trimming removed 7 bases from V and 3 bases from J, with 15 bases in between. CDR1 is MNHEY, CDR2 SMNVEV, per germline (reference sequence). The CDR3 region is CASTLSPGDTEAFF. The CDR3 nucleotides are TGTGCCAGCACCCTTAGTCCGGGGGACACTGAAGCTTTCTTT.

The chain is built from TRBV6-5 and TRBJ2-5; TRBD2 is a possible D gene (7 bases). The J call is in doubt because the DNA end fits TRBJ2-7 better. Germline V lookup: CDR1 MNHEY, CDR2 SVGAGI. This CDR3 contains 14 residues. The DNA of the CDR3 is TGTGCCAGCACTCCCCCGGGGGGCCCCTACGAGCAGTACTTC. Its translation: CASTPPGGPYEQYF.

Written as DNA, the CDR3 is TGTGCCAGCAGTTATAGCGGGAGTCCCTACGAGCAGTACTTC. Amino acid sequence: CASSYSGSPYEQYF. The chain combines TRBV6-1 with TRBJ2-7; 9 bases align to TRBD2. Per germline, CDR1 MNHNS and CDR2 SASEGT. Unmatched junction bases numbered 4, after V lost 5 bases and J lost 2 bases. The CDR3 length is 14 residues.

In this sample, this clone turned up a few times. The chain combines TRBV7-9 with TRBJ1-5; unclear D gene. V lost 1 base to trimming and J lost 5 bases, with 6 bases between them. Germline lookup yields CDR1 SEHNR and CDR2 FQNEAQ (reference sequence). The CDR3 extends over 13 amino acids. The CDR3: CASSLDGHQPQHF. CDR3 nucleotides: TGTGCCAGCAGCTTAGACGGTCATCAGCCCCAGCATTTT.

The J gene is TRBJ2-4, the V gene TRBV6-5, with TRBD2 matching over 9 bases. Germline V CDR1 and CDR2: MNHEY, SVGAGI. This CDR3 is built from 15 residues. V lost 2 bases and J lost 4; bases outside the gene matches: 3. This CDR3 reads CASSYMRGGKNIQYF. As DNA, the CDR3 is TGTGCCAGCAGTTACATGCGGGGGGGTAAAAACATTCAGTACTTC.